Presented here are 15 T cell receptor beta chains from one specimen sequenced in a study of siplizumab effects on memory and regulatory T cells. Data came from immunoSEQ multiplex PCR; TCRdb stores just in-frame clones and leaves some out. The table lists 80,000 to 130,000 clones, about 90% of them singletons, with roughly 2.7% in the top ten. The sequenced sample was CD4+ T cells sorted from blood. The receptors derive from a human donor in good health. Some clones in this sample may be carry-over from other donors' samples.

A note on this clone: Different DNA sequences within this sample yield the same CDR3. The rearrangement uses TRBV5-1 and TRBJ2-3, with 12 bases matching TRBD2. The CDR3 length is 16 residues. Germline-derived CDR1 and CDR2 are SGHRS and YFSETQ. V was clipped by 2 bases and J by 2 bases; unmatched bases: 3. The CDR3 DNA follows: TGCGCCAGCAGCTTTCGACTAGCGGGAGCCACAGATACGCAGTATTTT. Translating gives CASSFRLAGATDTQYF.

The chain has TRBV7-2 and TRBJ2-5, with 7 bases fitting TRBD1. After removal of 5 bases from V and 5 bases from J, the junction contained 5 bases not matched to a gene. The CDR3 has 13 amino acids. Germline V gives CDR1 SGHTA, CDR2 FQGNSA. CDR3 region: CASSPGTVETQYF. In nucleotides, the CDR3 is TGTGCCAGCAGCCCCGGGACAGTGGAGACCCAGTACTTC.

This chain joins TRBV18 and TRBJ2-7; maybe TRBD2 (5 bases). This CDR3 spans 13 amino acids. Germline loops: CDR1 KGHSH, CDR2 LQKENI. Trimming cost V 6 bases and J 3 bases, with 12 bases left between them. CDR3 region: CASSRGLYYEQYF. The CDR3 DNA sequence: TGTGCCAGCTCCAGAGGACTGTACTACGAGCAGTACTTC.

V and J are TRBV9 and TRBJ2-5; 9 bases align to TRBD1. V lost 3 bases, J lost 5 bases, and 5 bases stayed unmatched. Germline V lookup: CDR1 SGDLS, CDR2 YYNGEE. The CDR3 length is 14 residues. The CDR3 protein is CASSEGTGLETQYF. DNA of the CDR3: TGTGCCAGCAGCGAGGGGACAGGGTTGGAGACCCAGTACTTC.

In this sample, this clone turned up once. The chain uses TRBV2 and TRBJ1-5; D remains ambiguous. V lost 10 bases to trimming and J lost 0 bases, with 16 bases between them. CDR1 is SNHLY and CDR2 is FYNNEI in the germline V gene. This CDR3 has 15 residues. The CDR3: CATQPSRNSNQPQHF. In DNA form, the CDR3 reads TGTGCCACCCAACCATCCCGGAATAGCAATCAGCCCCAGCATTTT.

The chain links TRBV28 to TRBJ2-5, with TRBD1 matching over 7 bases. This CDR3 has 16 amino acids. Losses at the gene ends were 5 bases for V and 0 bases for J; bases not matched to a gene: 9. Germline V gene sequence: CDR1 MDHEN, CDR2 SYDVKM. Here the CDR3 reads CASSKRGQPYQETQYF. The CDR3 DNA reads as TGTGCCAGCAGTAAGAGGGGGCAACCGTACCAAGAGACCCAGTACTTC.

This clone has a single count. The chain couples TRBV19 to TRBJ2-1, with D possibly being TRBD2 (6 bases). Per the germline V gene, CDR1 is LNHDA and CDR2 is SQIVND (reference sequence). The V end was cut by 1 base, the J end by 4 bases, with 11 bases between. The CDR3 extends over 15 amino acids. CDR3 nucleotide sequence: TGTGCCAGTAGTATAGCTAGCGCTCCGTACAATGAGCAGTTCTTC. This sequence encodes CASSIASAPYNEQFF.

The genes are TRBV5-5 and TRBJ1-1; D is undetermined. Per germline, CDR1 SGHKS and CDR2 YYEKEE (reference sequence). V gave up 0 bases and J gave up 1 base, with 7 bases separating them. The CDR3 is made up of 14 amino acids. CDR3 loop: CASSLGQQNTEAFF. For the CDR3, the DNA is TGTGCCAGCAGCTTGGGGCAGCAGAACACTGAAGCTTTCTTT.

The chain has TRBV6-5 and TRBJ2-1; tentatively, D is TRBD1 or TRBD2 (5 bases each). The V and J ends lost 2 bases and 9 bases respectively, with 11 bases between them. The germline V gene has CDR1 MNHEY and CDR2 SVGAGI. The CDR3 has 13 residues. The CDR3 sequence is CASSYPGRGEQFF. CDR3 DNA: TGTGCCAGCAGTTACCCGGGACGGGGTGAGCAGTTCTTC.

This chain connects TRBV15 to TRBJ1-2, with D perhaps matching TRBD1 (5 bases). Germline V gives CDR1 LNHNV, CDR2 YYDKDF (reference sequence). V shed 3 bases and J shed 5 bases, with 16 bases lying between them. CDR3 size: 15 residues. As DNA, the CDR3 is TGTGCCACCAGCAGTAGCCTCGACAGAGAATATGGCTACACCTTC. Its protein is CATSSSLDREYGYTF.

The J gene is TRBJ2-7, the V gene TRBV5-4; TRBD2 matches at 11 bases. CDR1 is SGHNT, CDR2 YYREEE, per germline (reference sequence). The CDR3 is made up of 15 amino acids. V was pared by 0 bases and J by 6 bases, with 5 bases of the junction left unmatched. The CDR3 sequence is CASSLAPGLAAEQYF. The CDR3 region has the DNA TGTGCCAGCAGCTTGGCCCCGGGACTAGCGGCCGAGCAGTACTTC.

This sequence joins TRBV4-2 and TRBJ2-7; a weak D match, TRBD2 (5 bases). The germline gives CDR1 LGHNA, CDR2 YNFKEQ. Trimming took 4 bases from V and 3 from J, leaving 22 bases between them. This CDR3 contains 17 residues. CDR3 sequence (DNA): TGTGCCAGCAGCCCTGAGGGCCATGGCCTGTTGGGCTACGAGCAGTACTTC. It yields the protein CASSPEGHGLLGYEQYF.

The genes are TRBV19 and TRBJ1-3; a weak D match, TRBD1 (5 bases). Per germline, CDR1 LNHDA and CDR2 SQIVND (reference sequence). The CDR3 extends over 15 amino acids. V was clipped by 6 bases and J by 0 bases, with 12 bases between them. CDR3 bases: TGTGCCAGTAGAGACGGACATAACTCTGGAAACACCATATATTTT. This sequence encodes CASRDGHNSGNTIYF. Combining the CDR3 with reference TRBV19 and TRBJ1-3 gives the whole variable domain DGGITQSPKYLFRKEGQNVTLSCEQNLNHDAMYWYRQDPGQGLRLIYYSQIVNDFQKGDIAEGYSVSREKKESFPLTVTSAQKNPTAFYLCASRDGHNSGNTIYFGEGSWLTVV.

The gene calls are TRBV19 and TRBJ1-5; tentative D call: TRBD1 (6 bases). The V end was cut by 2 bases, the J end by 6 bases, with 14 bases between. Germline CDR1 is LNHDA and CDR2 is SQIVND (reference sequence). The length of the CDR3 is 15 residues. The CDR3 DNA reads as TGTGCCAGTAGTATAAGGGGGTACTCGGGTCAGCCCCAGCATTTT. This encodes CASSIRGYSGQPQHF.

The V gene is TRBV5-1, the J gene TRBJ2-3; 7 nucleotides line up with TRBD1. In germline, CDR1 is SGHRS, CDR2 YFSETQ. The J segment lost 3 bases and the V segment lost 5 bases, leaving 9 bases of the junction unmatched. The CDR3 contains 15 residues. CDR3 sequence: CASSLRQGATDTQYF. The CDR3 bases are TGCGCCAGCAGTCTAAGACAGGGTGCAACAGATACGCAGTATTTT. The complete variable domain, with remaining parts taken from reference TRBV5-1 and TRBJ2-3, reads KAGVTQTPRYLIKTRGQQVTLSCSPISGHRSVSWYQQTPGQGLQFLFEYFSETQRNKGNFPGRFSGRQFSNSRSEMNVSTLELGDSALYLCASSLRQGATDTQYFGPGTRLTVL.